The clone carrying this T cell receptor beta chain has a handful of counts. The antigen is not known. V lost 8 bases and J lost 5, with 12 bases in between. The CDR3 extends over 12 amino acids. Germline V gene lookup returns CDR1 LNHNV and CDR2 YYDKDF (reference sequence). The data stem from a study of response to subunit inactivated influenza vaccine. Study outcomes and limitations: A suggestion made by the authors is that each seasonal influenza vaccination recruits few new T cells.

MiXCR, applied by TCRdb to the RT-PCR reads, yields one record per CDR3 protein. The sample shows over 400,000 distinct CDR3 sequences, roughly 11% of them seen only once. This sequence originates from a man aged 45-65 years who received an inactivated influenza vaccine. The chain combines TRBV15 with TRBJ2-5, with no clear D. The sample was PBMCs from blood, taken around seven weeks after vaccination. CDR3 DNA sequence: TGTGCCACCGGTAACCAGAAGGAGACCCAGTACTTC. This sequence encodes CATGNQKETQYF.